The count of the clone carrying this T cell receptor beta chain is one. The data were obtained in a study of tumor-infiltrating lymphocytes in localized non-small cell lung cancer. Looked up from germline, CDR1 is SGHRS and CDR2 is YFSETQ. The CDR3 totals 14 residues. V lost 0 bases, J lost 3 bases, and 7 bases lay in between. Data came from immunoSEQ multiplex PCR; TCRdb stores just in-frame clones and leaves some out. This sample has around 6,700 clones; 74% occur once, and the top ten carry approximately 8.3%. The chain links TRBV5-1 to TRBJ2-1; D is undetermined. Sequencing input: uninvolved lung tissue not adjacent to the tumor. This TCR derives from a human donor with non-small cell lung cancer. CDR3 nucleotides: TGCGCCAGCAGCTTGGGGGCAGGCTACAATGAGCAGTTCTTC. This codes for CASSLGAGYNEQFF. Full variable domain (rest looked up from reference TRBV5-1 and TRBJ2-1): KAGVTQTPRYLIKTRGQQVTLSCSPISGHRSVSWYQQTPGQGLQFLFEYFSETQRNKGNFPGRFSGRQFSNSRSEMNVSTLELGDSALYLCASSLGAGYNEQFFGPGTRLTVL.